What follows are 18 T cell receptor beta chains derived from one specimen sequenced in a study of blood T cells in healthy people across ages. Together with a sample-barcoded 5' primer, a J-beta primer mix was included in a second PCR lasting 7 to 11 cycles. MiXCR, run by TCRdb on the 5' RACE reads, gives a single entry per CDR3 protein. The repertoire holds around 700,000 distinct CDR3 sequences, with roughly 25% as singletons. This sample was also put to use in a study of T cells of mothers and their children.

Sequenced: blood. The receptors here all came from a boy aged 5-17 years in good health.

This clonotype was seen more than once but under ten times. The chain carries TRBV7-2 and TRBJ2-7; TRBD2 aligns across 7 bases. Losses at the gene ends were 4 bases for V and 7 bases for J; bases not matched to a gene: 10. This CDR3 is 14 amino acids long. CDR1 and CDR2 (germline): SGHTA, FQGNSA. CDR3 in amino acids: CASSYGAGSREQYF. CDR3 DNA: TGTGCCAGCAGCTACGGAGCGGGGTCGCGAGAGCAGTACTTC.

The chain is built from TRBV5-6 and TRBJ1-5; 8 bases fit TRBD1. The trim removed 4 bases at V and 11 bases at J, leaving 14 bases unmatched. Germline loops: CDR1 SGHDT, CDR2 YYEEEE. The CDR3 consists of 15 residues. The CDR3 DNA is TGTGCCAGCAGCGGCCGGGCAGGGGGCGTTTCGACCCAGCATTTT. Translation gives CASSGRAGGVSTQHF.

In this sample, this clonotype turned up many times. The gene calls are TRBV15 and TRBJ1-4; D might be TRBD1 (5 bases). The CDR3 sequence is 17 residues long. V dropped 0 bases and J dropped 0 bases, with 11 bases sitting between them. CDR1 is LNHNV and CDR2 is YYDKDF in the germline V gene (reference sequence). The CDR3 spells CATSRDPGTATNEKLFF. CDR3 DNA sequence: TGTGCCACCAGCAGAGACCCCGGGACTGCAACTAATGAAAAACTGTTTTTT.

The genes are TRBV4-2 and TRBJ1-1; the match to TRBD1 covers 10 bases. The length of the CDR3 is 18 residues. Germline CDR1 is LGHNA and CDR2 is YNFKEQ. After removal of 1 base from V and 3 bases from J, the junction contained 11 bases not matched to a gene. CDR3 amino acids: CASSQVARTGGTYTEAFF. Written as DNA, the CDR3 is TGTGCCAGCAGCCAAGTTGCGAGGACAGGGGGTACCTACACTGAAGCTTTCTTT.

A few counts support this clonotype. The chain employs TRBV24-1 and TRBJ1-2, with a weak D call TRBD1 (6 bases). Germline assignment: CDR1 KGHDR and CDR2 SFDVKD. The length of the CDR3 is 16 residues. V dropped 4 bases and J dropped 3 bases, with 17 bases sitting between them. CDR3 coding DNA: TGTGCCACCAGTGAGGCAGGGGATGTGGGCTACTATGGCTACACCTTC. This translates into CATSEAGDVGYYGYTF.

The sample holds a few counts of this clonotype. CDR3 sequence (DNA): TGCAGCGTCCCGACTAGCGGGGGCGCAGGATACACAGATACGCAGTATTTT. Translation: CSVPTSGGAGYTDTQYF. V usage is TRBV29-1 and J usage is TRBJ2-3; 12 bases fit TRBD2. CDR3 length equals 17 residues. Germline assignment: CDR1 SQVTM and CDR2 ANQGSEA. V gave up 6 bases and J gave up 2 bases; unmatched junction bases: 12.

The rearrangement links TRBV29-1 to TRBJ2-3, with D uncertain. The CDR3 covers 11 residues. The germline V and J ends were trimmed by 5 bases and 0 bases, with 3 bases remaining between them. Looked up from germline, CDR1 is SQVTM and CDR2 is ANQGSEA. CDR3 nucleotide sequence: TGCAGCGTTCAAAGCACAGATACGCAGTATTTT. Its protein is CSVQSTDTQYF.

This chain connects TRBV6-5 to TRBJ1-4; 7 bases align to TRBD1. Germline V gene lookup returns CDR1 MNHEY and CDR2 SVGAGI. This CDR3 is 13 amino acids long. The J segment lost 4 bases and the V segment lost 7 bases, leaving 3 bases of the junction unmatched. Written as DNA, the CDR3 is TGTGCCAGCACTAGACAGGGTAATGAAAAACTGTTTTTT. It is translated as CASTRQGNEKLFF.

V is TRBV29-1 and J is TRBJ2-5; the match to TRBD1 covers 9 bases. Germline V gene data show CDR1 as SQVTM and CDR2 as ANQGSEA. V lost 5 bases and J lost 0; bases outside the gene matches: 13. CDR3 length: 17 residues. The CDR3 sequence: CSVPGTGTPLHQETQYF. The CDR3 nucleotides are TGCAGCGTTCCCGGGACAGGGACTCCTCTCCACCAAGAGACCCAGTACTTC.

There are a few counts of this clonotype. The rearrangement joins TRBV29-1 to TRBJ2-3, with D possibly TRBD2 on 5 matching bases. This CDR3 has 11 residues. The V and J ends lost 5 bases and 5 bases respectively, with 8 bases between them. Germline assignment: CDR1 SQVTM and CDR2 ANQGSEA. The CDR3: CSVSGGDTQYF. DNA of the CDR3: TGCAGCGTTTCAGGAGGAGATACGCAGTATTTT.

CDR3 coding DNA: TGCAGTGCTTCGGCTCTGACTAGTGAGCAGTACTTC. Translating it yields CSASALTSEQYF. The chain has TRBV20-1 and TRBJ2-7, with D possibly being TRBD2 (6 bases). Germline V gives CDR1 DFQATT, CDR2 SNEGSKA (reference sequence). Trimming stripped 5 bases from V and 7 bases from J, with 15 bases between. The CDR3 sequence is 12 residues long.

In this sample, this clonotype turned up a few times. This chain links TRBV29-1 with TRBJ2-5, with 7 bases that match TRBD2. The DNA end lines up better with TRBJ2-7; the J call may be wrong. The CDR3 has 16 residues. Germline V gene lookup returns CDR1 SQVTM and CDR2 ANQGSEA. The CDR3 loop is CSVGRDGGRISYEQYF. As DNA, the CDR3 is TGCAGCGTGGGGAGGGATGGGGGACGGATCTCCTACGAGCAGTACTTC.

This clonotype was counted between two and nine times. V and J are TRBV3-1 and TRBJ2-3; 7 bases map to TRBD2. The CDR3 runs 17 residues. The ends lost 5 bases at V and 4 bases at J; junction bases unmatched: 15. The germline V gene encodes CDR1 LGHDT and CDR2 YNNKEL (reference sequence). The chain's CDR3 is CASSTPYGGKFSDTQYF. CDR3 bases: TGTGCCAGCAGCACCCCTTACGGGGGGAAATTTTCAGATACGCAGTATTTT.

V and J are TRBV6-1 and TRBJ2-7; D is unclear. Per germline, CDR1 MNHNS and CDR2 SASEGT. The CDR3 has 13 amino acids. Trimming cost V 0 bases and J 2 bases, with 5 bases left between them. The chain's CDR3 is CASSEAGPYEQYF. Written as DNA, the CDR3 is TGTGCCAGCAGTGAAGCAGGCCCCTACGAGCAGTACTTC.

The chain couples TRBV7-9 to TRBJ1-6; D possibly corresponds to TRBD1 (5 bases). CDR1 SEHNR and CDR2 FQNEAQ come from the germline V gene (reference sequence). This CDR3 spans 15 amino acids. V was clipped by 7 bases and J by 4 bases, with 14 bases between them. The CDR3 sequence: CASTLRPGYNSPLHF. The CDR3 DNA is TGTGCCAGCACCCTACGCCCAGGGTATAATTCACCCCTCCACTTT.

This clonotype was found a few times. The chain joins TRBV29-1 to TRBJ2-1; D tentatively fits TRBD1 or TRBD2 (5 bases each). The J call is uncertain, as TRBJ2-5 better fits the DNA end. The CDR3 contains 12 residues. The germline V gene has CDR1 SQVTM and CDR2 ANQGSEA. CDR3 coding DNA: TGCAGCGTTATGAGGGCAGGGGAGACCCAGTACTTC. Translated: CSVMRAGETQYF.

V is TRBV6-6 and J is TRBJ2-5; 10 bases are shared with TRBD1. The CDR3 is made up of 13 amino acids. V dropped 8 bases and J dropped 3; count of bases not matched to a gene: 3. In germline, CDR1 is MNHNY, CDR2 SVGAGI (reference sequence). The CDR3 sequence: CASGTGVEETQYF. In nucleotides, the CDR3 is TGTGCCAGCGGGACAGGGGTTGAAGAGACCCAGTACTTC.

V and J are TRBV29-1 and TRBJ2-5; D is perhaps TRBD2 (5 bases). Germline lookup yields CDR1 SQVTM and CDR2 ANQGSEA. The CDR3 is 13 amino acids. V was clipped by 4 bases and J by 0 bases, with 9 bases between them. Here the CDR3 DNA reads TGCAGCGTTGGACTACTGTACCAAGAGACCCAGTACTTC. Residues: CSVGLLYQETQYF.